The rows below give T cell receptor beta chains drawn from one sample of a study of shared clonotypes between healthy human individuals. The protocol was immunoSEQ multiplex PCR, while the TCRdb copy is restricted to in-frame clones and leaves out a portion. The table lists about 480,000 clones, about 79% of them singletons. The source material was PBMCs. The receptors were sampled from a woman between 35 and 50 years old in good health. Some clones in this sample may be carry-over from other donors' samples. Each CDR3 is given with its conserved first and last residue. A D gene is named only where the DNA matches it firmly. Size values are once, few and many counts, or a class for expanded clones, and some rows have none.

d_call j_call clone_size v_call cdr3_nt cdr3_aa
. TRBJ1-2 . TRBV2 TGTGCCAGCAGCGAGGAGGACTATGGCTACACCTTC CASSEEDYGYTF
. TRBJ2-3 . TRBV5-1 TGCGCCAGCAGCTTGGCCCCCCAGGGAGGCACAGATACGCAGTATTTT CASSLAPQGGTDTQYF
. TRBJ2-2 . TRBV28 TGTGCCAGCCACGGTGGCGGGGCTAACACCGGGGAGCTGTTTTTT CASHGGGANTGELFF
TRBD2 TRBJ2-2 . TRBV7-8 TGTGCCAGCAGCTTACCGGGACTAGCGGGGACCGGGGAGCTGTTTTTT CASSLPGLAGTGELFF
. TRBJ2-7 once TRBV5-6 TGTGCCAGCAGCTTGGGGCGGTACGAGCAGTACTTC CASSLGRYEQYF
. TRBJ2-1 . TRBV5-1 TGCGCCAGCAGCTTGGGACTAGGAAAAGGAAATGAGCAGTTCTTC CASSLGLGKGNEQFF
. TRBJ2-7 few TRBV28 TGTGCCAGCAGTCCGCCCCTCGCGTCCTACGAGCAGTACTTC CASSPPLASYEQYF
. TRBJ1-4 . TRBV5-4 TGTGCCAGCAGCCCGTTCGGGGCGGATGAAAAACTGTTTTTT CASSPFGADEKLFF
TRBD2 TRBJ2-1 . TRBV7-9 TGTGCCAGCAGCTCGCCTAGCGGGAGCTCCTACAATGAGCAGTTCTTC CASSSPSGSSYNEQFF
. TRBJ2-7 . TRBV11-2 TGTGCCAGCAGCTCCCAAGACAGGTCCCTCTACGAGCAGTACTTC CASSSQDRSLYEQYF
. TRBJ1-2 . TRBV11-2 TGTGCCAGCGGAATAGGGAAGATTGGAGGCTACACCTTC CASGIGKIGGYTF
. TRBJ1-1 . TRBV15 TGTGCCACCAGCGCAGGGGCCCTAGGGCAGGGAGCTTTCTTT CATSAGALGQGAFF
. TRBJ2-7 . TRBV7-2 TGTGCCAGCAGCTTAGATTGGGGACGGTACTACGAGCAGTACTTC CASSLDWGRYYEQYF
. TRBJ1-6 . TRBV25-1 TGTGCCAGCAGTGATTCTGCGTATTCACCCCTCCACTTT CASSDSAYSPLHF
. TRBJ2-7 few TRBV19 TGTGCCATCCGAGTGAGCAGCCACTCCTACGAGCAGTACTTC CAIRVSSHSYEQYF
. TRBJ2-5 . TRBV5-1 TGCGCCAGCAACCGGGTACAGGGCGACGAGACCCAGTACTTC CASNRVQGDETQYF
. TRBJ1-5 . TRBV15 TGTGCCACCAGCAGAGATCCTGATTTGGTGCTCAATCAGCCCCAGCATTTT CATSRDPDLVLNQPQHF
. TRBJ1-2 . TRBV11-2 TGTGCCAGCAGCTCCCGTTCTAACTATGGCTACACCTTC CASSSRSNYGYTF
. TRBJ1-1 . TRBV6-1 TGTGCCAGCACCGGAGGAGAGGTACTGAACACTGAAGCTTTCTTT CASTGGEVLNTEAFF
. TRBJ2-1 . TRBV4-1 TGCGCCAGCAGCCAAGCGGGGGCGGGAGTGGGCTATGAGCAGTTCTTC CASSQAGAGVGYEQFF
TRBD1 TRBJ1-1 . TRBV5-1 TGCGCCAGCAGCTTTCAGGGGGCCTCCCCCGAAGCTTTCTTT CASSFQGASPEAFF
. TRBJ2-5 . TRBV28 TGTGCCAGCAGTTTTGGAGCGGCGAACCAGGAGACCCAGTACTTC CASSFGAANQETQYF
TRBD2 TRBJ2-1 . TRBV9 TGTGCCAGCAGCGAGCTAGCGGGCCACAACAATGAGCAGTTCTTC CASSELAGHNNEQFF
TRBD2 TRBJ2-7 . TRBV5-6 TGTGCCAGCAGCCACTACTCTTCAGGCGGGGGGCACGAGCAGTACTTC CASSHYSSGGGHEQYF
TRBD2 TRBJ2-3 . TRBV9 TGTGCCAGCAGCGTAGAGGGGACTAGCGGGATCGATACGCAGTATTTT CASSVEGTSGIDTQYF
. TRBJ2-5 many TRBV9 TGTGCCAGCAGCTCCTCGGGGCGCGGAGAGACCCAGTACTTC CASSSSGRGETQYF
TRBD2 TRBJ2-1 . TRBV11-2 TGTGCCAGCAGCTTTGCTACCGGGAGGGCCTTCCTCGGCGAGCAGTTCTTC CASSFATGRAFLGEQFF
. TRBJ2-2 few TRBV7-9 TGTGCCAGCAGTAAAGGAGGTGTCACCTACACCGGGGAGCTGTTTTTT CASSKGGVTYTGELFF
. TRBJ2-1 . TRBV11-2 TGTGCCAGCAGGCCCCCAGGTTCGATGATCAATGAGCAGTTCTTC CASRPPGSMINEQFF
. TRBJ2-7 few TRBV7-9 TGTGCCAGCAGCCCCCAGACAGGTACCTACGAGCAGTACTTC CASSPQTGTYEQYF
. TRBJ1-1 . TRBV20-1 TGCAGTGCTATAGGGAGAAAAGCTTTCTTT CSAIGRKAFF
. TRBJ2-7 . TRBV5-1 TGCGCCAGCAGCCTCGAGCCTTCGAGCGAGCAGTACTTC CASSLEPSSEQYF
TRBD2 TRBJ2-7 . TRBV6-1 TGTGCCAGCAGTGAAGAACTCGGGGGGGGATCCTACGAGCAGTACTTC CASSEELGGGSYEQYF